This passage covers 4 T cell receptor beta chains from one sample sequenced in a study of cytomegalovirus exposure and HLA in healthy donors. PCR used 60 Vbeta primers and 13 Jbeta primers. Produced via immunoSEQ multiplex PCR; TCRdb's table is partial and in-frame only. The data contain about 160,000 clones, about 80% of them singletons. The sequenced material came from PBMCs. These receptors originate from a man aged 25-40 years in good health and CMV-seronegative.

Concerning this clone itself: The identical CDR3 is also encoded by other nucleotide sequences in the sample. The rearrangement uses TRBV27 and TRBJ2-1, with TRBD2 matching over 7 bases. The CDR3 has 13 residues. CDR1 and CDR2 (germline): MNHEY, SMNVEV (reference sequence). Trimming at V came to 3 bases and at J to 10 bases, leaving 6 bases not matched to a gene. The CDR3 sequence: CASSLWGGREQFF. The CDR3 DNA sequence: TGTGCCAGCAGTTTGTGGGGGGGGAGAGAGCAGTTCTTC.

This sequence joins TRBV25-1 and TRBJ1-1, with 8 bases lining up with TRBD1. The trim removed 8 bases at V and 7 bases at J, leaving 15 bases unmatched. Germline V gene lookup returns CDR1 MGHDK and CDR2 SYGVNS. The CDR3 consists of 15 residues. CDR3 in DNA: TGTGCCAGCCTTGGCCGGGACAGGTATCTCGATGAAGCTTTCTTT. Its translation is CASLGRDRYLDEAFF.

The J gene is TRBJ1-2, the V gene TRBV28, with no clear D. Germline lookup yields CDR1 MDHEN and CDR2 SYDVKM. The CDR3 loop spans 13 amino acids. Trimming took 4 bases from V and 6 from J, leaving 12 bases between them. CDR3 nucleotide sequence: TGTGCCAGCAGTTATAGGGTTAGCGATGGCTACACCTTC. It encodes CASSYRVSDGYTF.

This clone occurred a few times. The chain recombines TRBV5-1 with TRBJ2-1; no reliable D call. The germline V gene encodes CDR1 SGHRS and CDR2 YFSETQ. CDR3 length: 16 residues. V gave up 0 bases and J gave up 5 bases, with 15 bases separating them. The CDR3 region is CASSLGPWAQDNEQFF. The DNA for the CDR3 is TGCGCCAGCAGCTTGGGTCCTTGGGCCCAAGACAATGAGCAGTTCTTC.